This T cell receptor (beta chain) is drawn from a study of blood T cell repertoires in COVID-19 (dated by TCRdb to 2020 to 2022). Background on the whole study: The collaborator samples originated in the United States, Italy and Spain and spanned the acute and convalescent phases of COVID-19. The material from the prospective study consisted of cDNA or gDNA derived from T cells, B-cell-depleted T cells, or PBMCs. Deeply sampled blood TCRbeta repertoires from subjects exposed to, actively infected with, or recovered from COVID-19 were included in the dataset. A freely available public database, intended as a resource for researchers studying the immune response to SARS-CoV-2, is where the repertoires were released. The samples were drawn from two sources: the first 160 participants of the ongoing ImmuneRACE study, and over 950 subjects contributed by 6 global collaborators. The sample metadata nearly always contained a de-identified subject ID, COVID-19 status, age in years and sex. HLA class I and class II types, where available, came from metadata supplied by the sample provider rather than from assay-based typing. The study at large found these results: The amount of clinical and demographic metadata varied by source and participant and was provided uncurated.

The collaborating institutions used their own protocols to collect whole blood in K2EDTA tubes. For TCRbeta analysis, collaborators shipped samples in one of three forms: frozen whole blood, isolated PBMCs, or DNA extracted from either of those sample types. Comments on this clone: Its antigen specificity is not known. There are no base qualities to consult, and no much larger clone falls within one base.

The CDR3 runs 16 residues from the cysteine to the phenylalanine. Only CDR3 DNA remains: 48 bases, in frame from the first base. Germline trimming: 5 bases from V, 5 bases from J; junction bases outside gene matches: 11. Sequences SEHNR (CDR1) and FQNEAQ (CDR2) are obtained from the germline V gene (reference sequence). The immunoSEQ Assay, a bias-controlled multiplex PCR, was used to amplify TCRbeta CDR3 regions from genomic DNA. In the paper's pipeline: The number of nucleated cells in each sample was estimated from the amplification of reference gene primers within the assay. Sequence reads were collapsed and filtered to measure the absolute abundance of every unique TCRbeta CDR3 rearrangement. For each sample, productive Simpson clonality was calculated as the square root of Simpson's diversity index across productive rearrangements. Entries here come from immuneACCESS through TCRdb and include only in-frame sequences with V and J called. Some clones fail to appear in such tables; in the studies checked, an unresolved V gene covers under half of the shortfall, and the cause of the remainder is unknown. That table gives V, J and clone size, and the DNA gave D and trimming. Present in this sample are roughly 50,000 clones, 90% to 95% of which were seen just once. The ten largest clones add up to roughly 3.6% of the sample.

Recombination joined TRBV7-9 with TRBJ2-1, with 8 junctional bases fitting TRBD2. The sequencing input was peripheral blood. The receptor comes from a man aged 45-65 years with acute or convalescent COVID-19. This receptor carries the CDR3 CASSVTGTSPDNEQFF. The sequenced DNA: TGTGCCAGCAGCGTGACTGGGACTAGTCCTGACAATGAGCAGTTCTTC.